These T cell receptor beta chains were read from a single sample in a study of prognosis after radiotherapy for stage I lung cancer. TCRdb fed the multiplex PCR reads into MiXCR, producing one record per CDR3 protein. Of around 20,000 distinct CDR3 sequences listed, less than 50% are singletons. The source was PBMCs, collected before or after stereotactic body radiation therapy (not recorded which). Source of these receptors: a donor of 50 years or more with non-small cell lung cancer. Each CDR3 is given without its conserved first and last residue.

>11|TRBV6-2/TRBV6-3
ASIRQGNQPQH
>13|TRBV5-1
ASSKPQGSIYEKY
>12|TRBV7-9
ASSLDITFYGQY
>13|TRBV20-1
SASLVRGSNEKLF
>12|TRBV25-1
ASSESEGSQPQH
>10|TRBV2
ASSEFPDTQY
>12|TRBV2
ASSSQGVPYEQY
>17|TRBV6-2/TRBV6-3
ASSETAQGGRAGTDTQY
>12|TRBV20-1
SATTGNPSYEQY
>14|TRBV6-2/TRBV6-3
ASSDSSGGAPDTQY
>13|TRBV7-7
ASSLDPGTTGELF
>9|TRBV2
AIGAGYEQY
>12|TRBV24-1
ATSDYRDPRGYT